This T cell receptor (beta chain) originates from a study of T cell changes during pregnancy in multiple sclerosis (dated by TCRdb to 2018 to 2020). A note on the overall study: Changes in the T cell repertoire over the course of pregnancy were examined in this study in women with multiple sclerosis.

Library prep was done by the immunoSEQ multiplex PCR assay. In its TCRdb copy, this immuneACCESS table keeps in-frame sequences only and misses some clones. Where compared with another copy, unresolved V genes explain less than half of these, and the others have no known cause. The sample records tens of thousands of clones, roughly 91% of which are singletons. Jointly, the top ten make up over 1.1% of the sample. As concerns this clone: Its antigen is unknown. No per-base quality is available; no much larger clone lies one base away.

CDR1 PRHDT and CDR2 FYEKMQ were looked up in the germline V gene (reference sequence). Including cysteine and phenylalanine, the CDR3 has 13 amino acids. The read is trimmed to its CDR3 DNA, 39 bases read in frame from base 1. At the junction V is shortened by 5 bases and J by 5 bases; bases outside the gene matches: 0. The chain links TRBV13 with TRBJ1-5, with 10 bases matching TRBD1. The sample taken for sequencing was PBMCs (not recorded whether the cells were cultured). This receptor was taken from a female donor with multiple sclerosis, enrolled in a pregnancy study. Here the CDR3 is given as CASSGTGDQPQHF. The bases read TGTGCCAGCAGCGGGACAGGGGATCAGCCCCAGCATTTT.